Detailed here is one T cell receptor (beta chain). The antigen remains undetermined. The CDR3 consists of 14 residues. Germline values: CDR1 SGHTA, CDR2 FQGNSA. V dropped 4 bases and J dropped 8; count of bases not matched to a gene: 5. TCRdb fed the RT-PCR reads into MiXCR, producing one record per CDR3 protein. The repertoire consists of some 500,000 distinct CDR3 sequences, with 10% to 15% occurring once and the leading ten covering under 15%. The data belong to a study of response to subunit inactivated influenza vaccine. Study results and caveats: The authors suggested that few new T cells are recruited per seasonal influenza vaccination.

This sample comprised PBMCs from blood, obtained 40 to 50 days after vaccination. The V call is TRBV7-2, the J call TRBJ1-6; 7 bases align to TRBD1. The clonotype originates from a man aged 50-59 years who received an inactivated influenza vaccine. The CDR3 DNA reads as TGTGCCAGCAGCTCGACAGGGTTTTATTCACCCCTCCACTTT. Translating it yields CASSSTGFYSPLHF.